This T cell receptor (beta chain) was recorded in a study of response to subunit inactivated influenza vaccine. This clonotype was detected a few times. TCRdb independently ran MiXCR on the RT-PCR reads; one entry per CDR3 protein. The sample holds just under 550,000 distinct CDR3 sequences, roughly 25% seen once. These data also featured in a second study, about T cells expressing NK-cell markers. That publication notes: The authors generated TCR beta cDNA through 5'RACE template switching with UMIs. The study sequenced eight donors, seven HCMV-seropositive and one seronegative.

The sequence derives from a man between 45 and 60 years old who received an inactivated influenza vaccine. The sample here was CD4+ T cells sorted from PBMCs, taken 11 to 12 days after vaccination.

The CDR3 nucleotides read TGTGCCAGCAGTTATAAAGGTTTCGAGACCCAGTACTTC. Amino acid sequence: CASSYKGFETQYF. The chain joins TRBV6-2 or TRBV6-3 to TRBJ2-5; no definite D call. Between the trimmed V and J ends, which lost 3 bases and 5 bases, there was a span of 10 bases. The CDR3 is 13 residues long. The germline gives CDR1 MNHEY, CDR2 SVGEGT.